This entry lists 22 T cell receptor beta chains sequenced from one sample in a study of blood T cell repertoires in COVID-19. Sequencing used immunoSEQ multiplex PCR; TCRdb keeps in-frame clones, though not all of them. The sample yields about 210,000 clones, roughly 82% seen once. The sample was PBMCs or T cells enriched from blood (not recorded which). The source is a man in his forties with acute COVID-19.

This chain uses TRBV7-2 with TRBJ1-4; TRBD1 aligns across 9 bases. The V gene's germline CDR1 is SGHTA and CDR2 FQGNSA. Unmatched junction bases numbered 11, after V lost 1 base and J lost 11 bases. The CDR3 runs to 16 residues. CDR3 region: CASSLEVRDRVSKLFF. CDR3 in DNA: TGTGCCAGCAGCTTAGAGGTTAGGGACAGGGTTTCGAAACTGTTTTTT.

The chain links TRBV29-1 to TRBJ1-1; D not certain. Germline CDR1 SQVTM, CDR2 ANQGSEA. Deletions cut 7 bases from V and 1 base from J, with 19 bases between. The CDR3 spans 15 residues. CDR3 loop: CSATSGAGENTEAFF. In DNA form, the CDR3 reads TGCAGCGCGACTTCCGGCGCAGGTGAGAACACTGAAGCTTTCTTT.

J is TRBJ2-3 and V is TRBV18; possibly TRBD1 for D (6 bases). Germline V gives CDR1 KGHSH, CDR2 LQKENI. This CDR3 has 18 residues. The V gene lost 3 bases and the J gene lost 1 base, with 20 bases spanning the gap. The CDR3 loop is CASSPQAGVDSGTDTQYF. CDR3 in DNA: TGTGCCAGCTCACCCCAGGCCGGTGTGGACAGCGGCACAGATACGCAGTATTTT.

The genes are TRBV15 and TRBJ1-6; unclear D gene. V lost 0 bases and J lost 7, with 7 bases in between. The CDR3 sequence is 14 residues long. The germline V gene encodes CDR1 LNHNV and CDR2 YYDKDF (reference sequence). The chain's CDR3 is CATSRDRENSPLHF. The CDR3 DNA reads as TGTGCCACCAGCAGAGATCGCGAAAATTCACCCCTCCACTTT. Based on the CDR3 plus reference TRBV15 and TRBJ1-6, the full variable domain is DAMVIQNPRYQVTQFGKPVTLSCSQTLNHNVMYWYQQKSSQAPKLLFHYYDKDFNNEADTPDNFQSRRPNTSFCFLDIRSPGLGDTAMYLCATSRDRENSPLHFGNGTRLTVT.

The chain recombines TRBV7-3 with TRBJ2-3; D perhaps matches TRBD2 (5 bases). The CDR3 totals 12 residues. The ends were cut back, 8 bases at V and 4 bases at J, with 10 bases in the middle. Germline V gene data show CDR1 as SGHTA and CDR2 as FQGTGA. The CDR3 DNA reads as TGTGCCAGCTCATCCGGGGCAGATACGCAGTATTTT. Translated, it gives CASSSGADTQYF.

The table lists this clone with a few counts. The CDR3 DNA is TGTGCCAGCAGTGAAGCCCTCACCGGAGGCAATCAGCCCCAGCATTTT. This translates into CASSEALTGGNQPQHF. This rearrangement joins TRBV2 to TRBJ1-5; D uncertain. Germline V gene sequence: CDR1 SNHLY, CDR2 FYNNEI. V lost 0 bases and J lost 2, with 11 bases in between. The CDR3 is 16 residues long.

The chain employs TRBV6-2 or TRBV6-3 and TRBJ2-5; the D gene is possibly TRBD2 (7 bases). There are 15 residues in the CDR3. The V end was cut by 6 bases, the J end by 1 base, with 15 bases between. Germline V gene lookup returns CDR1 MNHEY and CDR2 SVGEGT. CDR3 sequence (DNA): TGTGCCAGCAGCCTCCTCGGGGGGCGCCAAGAGACCCAGTACTTC. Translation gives CASSLLGGRQETQYF.

DNA of the CDR3: TGTGCCTGGAGTGTACTGGGCAGGGGCTACACCTTC. It specifies CAWSVLGRGYTF. The chain has TRBV30 and TRBJ1-2; D unresolved. This CDR3 contains 12 residues. Trimming stripped 0 bases from V and 8 bases from J, with 10 bases between. Per the germline V gene, CDR1 is GTSNPN and CDR2 is SVGIG (reference sequence).

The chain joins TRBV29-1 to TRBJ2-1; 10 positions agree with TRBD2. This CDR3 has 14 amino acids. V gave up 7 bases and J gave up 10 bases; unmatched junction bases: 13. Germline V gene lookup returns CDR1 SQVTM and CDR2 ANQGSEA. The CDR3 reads CSARTSGSSREQFF. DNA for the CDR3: TGCAGCGCCCGGACTAGCGGAAGTTCCAGGGAGCAGTTCTTC.

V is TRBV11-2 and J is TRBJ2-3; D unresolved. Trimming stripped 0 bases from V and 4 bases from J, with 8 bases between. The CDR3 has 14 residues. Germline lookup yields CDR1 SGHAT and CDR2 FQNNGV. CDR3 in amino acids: CASSLDNPADTQYF. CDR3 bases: TGTGCCAGCAGCTTAGATAATCCGGCAGATACGCAGTATTTT.

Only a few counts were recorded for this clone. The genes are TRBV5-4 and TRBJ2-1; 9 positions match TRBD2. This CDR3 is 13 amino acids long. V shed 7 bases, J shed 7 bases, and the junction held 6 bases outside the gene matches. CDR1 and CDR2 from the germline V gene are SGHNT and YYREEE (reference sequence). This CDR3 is CASASGTLNEQFF. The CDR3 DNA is TGTGCCAGCGCTAGCGGGACGTTAAATGAGCAGTTCTTC.

The CDR3 protein is CASSTEAGTANTEAFF. For the CDR3, the DNA is TGTGCCAGCTCCACCGAAGCCGGGACAGCGAACACTGAAGCTTTCTTT. V and J are TRBV7-8 and TRBJ1-1, with 7 bases aligning to TRBD1. Per germline, CDR1 SGHVS and CDR2 FQNEAQ. This CDR3 contains 16 residues. Germline trimming cut 8 bases from V and 1 base from J; bases unmatched to any gene: 13.

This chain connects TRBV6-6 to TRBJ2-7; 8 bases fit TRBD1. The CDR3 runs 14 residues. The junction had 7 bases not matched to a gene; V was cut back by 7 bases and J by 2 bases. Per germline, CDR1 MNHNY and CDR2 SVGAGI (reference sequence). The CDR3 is CASKGQGYTYEQYF. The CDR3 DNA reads TGTGCCAGCAAAGGACAGGGTTATACCTACGAGCAGTACTTC.

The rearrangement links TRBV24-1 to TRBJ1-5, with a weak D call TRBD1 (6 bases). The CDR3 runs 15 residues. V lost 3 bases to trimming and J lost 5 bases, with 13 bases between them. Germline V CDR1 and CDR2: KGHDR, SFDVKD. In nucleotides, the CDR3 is TGTGCCACCAGTGATGTTGCGGGGGCGGATCAGCCCCAGCATTTT. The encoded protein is CATSDVAGADQPQHF.

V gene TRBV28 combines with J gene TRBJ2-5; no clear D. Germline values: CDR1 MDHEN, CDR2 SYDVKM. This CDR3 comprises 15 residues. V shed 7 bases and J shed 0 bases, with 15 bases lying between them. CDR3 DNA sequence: TGTGCCAGCACCGCCGGAGCCCGTTACCAAGAGACCCAGTACTTC. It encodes CASTAGARYQETQYF.

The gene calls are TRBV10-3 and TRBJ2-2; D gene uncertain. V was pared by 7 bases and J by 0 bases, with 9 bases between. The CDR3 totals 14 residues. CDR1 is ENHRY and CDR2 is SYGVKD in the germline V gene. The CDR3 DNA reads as TGTGCCATCAAATACACACCGAACACCGGGGAGCTGTTTTTT. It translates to CAIKYTPNTGELFF.

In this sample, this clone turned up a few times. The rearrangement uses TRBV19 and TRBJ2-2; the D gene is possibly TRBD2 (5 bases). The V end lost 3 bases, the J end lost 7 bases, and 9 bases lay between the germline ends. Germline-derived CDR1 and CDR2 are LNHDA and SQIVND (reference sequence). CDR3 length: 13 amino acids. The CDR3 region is CASSIGRGGELFF. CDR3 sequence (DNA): TGTGCCAGTAGTATCGGCCGGGGCGGGGAGCTGTTTTTT.

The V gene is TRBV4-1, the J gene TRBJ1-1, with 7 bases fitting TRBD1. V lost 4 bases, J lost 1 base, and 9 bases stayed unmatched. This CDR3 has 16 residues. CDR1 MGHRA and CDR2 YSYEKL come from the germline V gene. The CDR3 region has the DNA TGCGCCAGCAGCCGGTCTTGGGACAGCCCGAACACTGAAGCTTTCTTT. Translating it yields CASSRSWDSPNTEAFF.

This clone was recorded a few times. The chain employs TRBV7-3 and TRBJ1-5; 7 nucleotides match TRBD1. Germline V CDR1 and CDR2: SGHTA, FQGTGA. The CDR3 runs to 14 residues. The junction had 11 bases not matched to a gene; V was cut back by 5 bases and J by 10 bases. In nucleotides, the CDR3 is TGTGCCAGCAGCGAGACAGGGTCCGAGGGACCCCAGCATTTT. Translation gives CASSETGSEGPQHF.

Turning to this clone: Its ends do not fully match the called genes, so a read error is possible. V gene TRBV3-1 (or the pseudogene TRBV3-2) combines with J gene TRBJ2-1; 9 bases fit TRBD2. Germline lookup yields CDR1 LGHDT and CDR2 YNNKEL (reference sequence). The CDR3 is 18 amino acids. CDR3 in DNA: TGTGCCAGCAGCCCCCCCTACTATAGCGGGAGCCCTTGGACCCCGCACCTCTTC. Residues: CASSPPYYSGSPWTPHLF.

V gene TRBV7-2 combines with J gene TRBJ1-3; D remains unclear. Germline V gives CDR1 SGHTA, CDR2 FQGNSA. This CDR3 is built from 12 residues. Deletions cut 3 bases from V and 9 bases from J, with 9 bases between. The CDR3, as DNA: TGTGCCAGCAGCTTGCCCGCGGCCACCATATATTTT. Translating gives CASSLPAATIYF. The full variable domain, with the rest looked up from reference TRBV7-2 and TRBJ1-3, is GAGVSQSPSNKVTEKGKDVELRCDPISGHTALYWYRQSLGQGLEFLIYFQGNSAPDKSGLPSDRFSAERTGGSVSTLTIQRTQQEDSAVYLCASSLPAATIYFGEGSWLTVV.

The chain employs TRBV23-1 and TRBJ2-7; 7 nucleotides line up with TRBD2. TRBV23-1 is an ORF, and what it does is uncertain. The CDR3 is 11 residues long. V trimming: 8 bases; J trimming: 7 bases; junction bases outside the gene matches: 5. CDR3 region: CASEEAGEQYF. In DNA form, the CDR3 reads TGCGCCAGCGAGGAAGCGGGGGAGCAGTACTTC.